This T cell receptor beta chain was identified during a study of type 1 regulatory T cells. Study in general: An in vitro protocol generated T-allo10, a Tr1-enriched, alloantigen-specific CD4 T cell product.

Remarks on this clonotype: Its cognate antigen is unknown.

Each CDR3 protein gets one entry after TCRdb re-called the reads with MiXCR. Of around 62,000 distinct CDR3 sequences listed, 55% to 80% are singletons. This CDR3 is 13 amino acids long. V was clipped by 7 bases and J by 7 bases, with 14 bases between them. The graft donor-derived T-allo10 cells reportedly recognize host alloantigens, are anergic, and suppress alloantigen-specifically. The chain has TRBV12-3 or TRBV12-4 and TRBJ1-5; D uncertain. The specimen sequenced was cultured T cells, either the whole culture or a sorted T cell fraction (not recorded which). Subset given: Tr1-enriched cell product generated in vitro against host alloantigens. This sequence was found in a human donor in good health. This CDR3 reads CASNRELGQPQHF. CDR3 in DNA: TGTGCCAGCAATAGGGAGTTAGGACAGCCCCAGCATTTT.